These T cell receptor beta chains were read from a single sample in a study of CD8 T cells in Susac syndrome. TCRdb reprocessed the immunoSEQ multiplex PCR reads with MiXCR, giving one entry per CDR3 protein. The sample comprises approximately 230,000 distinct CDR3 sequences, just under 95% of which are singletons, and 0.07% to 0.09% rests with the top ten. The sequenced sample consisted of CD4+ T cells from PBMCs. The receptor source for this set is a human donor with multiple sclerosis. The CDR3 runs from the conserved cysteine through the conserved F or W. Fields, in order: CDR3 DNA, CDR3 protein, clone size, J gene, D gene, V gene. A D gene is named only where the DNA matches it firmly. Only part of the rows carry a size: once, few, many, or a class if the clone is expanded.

cdr3_nt: TGTGCCAGCAGCTTAGGGGGGGACAGGGTTGGCTTCTACGAGCAGTACTTC
cdr3_aa: CASSLGGDRVGFYEQYF
clone_size: once
j_call: TRBJ2-7
d_call: TRBD1
v_call: TRBV7-9

cdr3_nt: TGTGCCAGCAGCCAAGGGACTAGCGGCCATCTGACAGATACGCAGTATTTT
cdr3_aa: CASSQGTSGHLTDTQYF
clone_size: -
j_call: TRBJ2-3
d_call: TRBD2
v_call: TRBV3-1

cdr3_nt: TGTGCCACCAGCAGAGCTAGCGCCAGCACCGGGGAGCTGTTTTTT
cdr3_aa: CATSRASASTGELFF
clone_size: -
j_call: TRBJ2-2
d_call: -
v_call: TRBV15

cdr3_nt: TGTGCCAGCAGCCCTGGACGAGACCGGGATACGCAGTATTTT
cdr3_aa: CASSPGRDRDTQYF
clone_size: -
j_call: TRBJ2-3
d_call: -
v_call: TRBV7-8

cdr3_nt: TGTGCCAGCAGTGAGACAGGTCTTGTGGCCCAGCATTTT
cdr3_aa: CASSETGLVAQHF
clone_size: -
j_call: TRBJ1-5
d_call: -
v_call: TRBV6-1

cdr3_nt: TGTGCCAGCAGCCCCCGTGGGGGGAGCACAGATACGCAGTATTTT
cdr3_aa: CASSPRGGSTDTQYF
clone_size: -
j_call: TRBJ2-3
d_call: -
v_call: TRBV9

cdr3_nt: TGTGCCTGGAATCCGGACAGGGGAGGGTACTACGAGCAGTACTTC
cdr3_aa: CAWNPDRGGYYEQYF
clone_size: once
j_call: TRBJ2-7
d_call: TRBD1
v_call: TRBV30

cdr3_nt: TGCAGCGTTGAAGCGGGGGCTGGCTACACCTTC
cdr3_aa: CSVEAGAGYTF
clone_size: -
j_call: TRBJ1-2
d_call: -
v_call: TRBV29-1

cdr3_nt: TGTGCCAGCAGGAATCGGGGGGGGCCGGTCACTGAAGCTTTCTTT
cdr3_aa: CASRNRGGPVTEAFF
clone_size: -
j_call: TRBJ1-1
d_call: -
v_call: TRBV2

cdr3_nt: TGTGCCAGCAGCTTATTTGCGGGAAACACAGATACGCAGTATTTT
cdr3_aa: CASSLFAGNTDTQYF
clone_size: -
j_call: TRBJ2-3
d_call: -
v_call: TRBV7-2

cdr3_nt: TGTGCCAGCAGTTACCCGGGACAGGAAAATGAAAAACTGTTTTTT
cdr3_aa: CASSYPGQENEKLFF
clone_size: -
j_call: TRBJ1-4
d_call: TRBD1
v_call: TRBV6-6

cdr3_nt: TGCAGCGTTGTATCAGGGTCACTGAACACTGAAGCTTTCTTT
cdr3_aa: CSVVSGSLNTEAFF
clone_size: once
j_call: TRBJ1-1
d_call: -
v_call: TRBV29-1

cdr3_nt: TGCAGCGTTGGAGGACAGCCGCGAGGGATGAGTACTGAAGCTTTCTTT
cdr3_aa: CSVGGQPRGMSTEAFF
clone_size: -
j_call: TRBJ1-1
d_call: -
v_call: TRBV29-1

cdr3_nt: TGTGCCAGCAGTATCGGGACGGGGTTGACGCCCCAGCATTTT
cdr3_aa: CASSIGTGLTPQHF
clone_size: -
j_call: TRBJ1-5
d_call: -
v_call: TRBV12-3/TRBV12-4

cdr3_nt: TGTGCCAGCAGTCGGACAGGAGTTACAACTAATGAAAAACTGTTTTTT
cdr3_aa: CASSRTGVTTNEKLFF
clone_size: -
j_call: TRBJ1-4
d_call: TRBD1
v_call: TRBV2

cdr3_nt: TGTGCCAGCAGTTTATTACGGATCTACGAGCAGTACTTC
cdr3_aa: CASSLLRIYEQYF
clone_size: -
j_call: TRBJ2-7
d_call: -
v_call: TRBV28

cdr3_nt: TGTGCCAGCTCACCGGCGGGACGGCAATACGAGCAGTACTTC
cdr3_aa: CASSPAGRQYEQYF
clone_size: -
j_call: TRBJ2-7
d_call: -
v_call: TRBV18

cdr3_nt: TGTGCCTGGAGTGTACCCCCCACGCAGCCCCAGCATTTT
cdr3_aa: CAWSVPPTQPQHF
clone_size: -
j_call: TRBJ1-5
d_call: -
v_call: TRBV30

cdr3_nt: TGTGCCAGCAGTTTAAGCCGTAATTGGGGACAGGGAAATTCACCCCTCCACTTT
cdr3_aa: CASSLSRNWGQGNSPLHF
clone_size: -
j_call: TRBJ1-6
d_call: TRBD1
v_call: TRBV27

cdr3_nt: TGTGCCAGCAGCTTGGGTCCCACCCTAAGCTCCTACGAGCAGTACTTC
cdr3_aa: CASSLGPTLSSYEQYF
clone_size: once
j_call: TRBJ2-7
d_call: -
v_call: TRBV5-6

cdr3_nt: TGTGCCCTCACTAGCGGGGCCGAGGATGAGCAGTTCTTC
cdr3_aa: CALTSGAEDEQFF
clone_size: -
j_call: TRBJ2-1
d_call: TRBD2
v_call: TRBV30

cdr3_nt: TGTGCCAGCAGCCAGGGTTGGCCTAATGAAAAACTGTTTTTT
cdr3_aa: CASSQGWPNEKLFF
clone_size: -
j_call: TRBJ1-4
d_call: -
v_call: TRBV3-1

cdr3_nt: TGTGCCAGCAGCCTAGCGACCAGCTCCTACAATGAGCAGTTCTTC
cdr3_aa: CASSLATSSYNEQFF
clone_size: -
j_call: TRBJ2-1
d_call: -
v_call: TRBV3-1

cdr3_nt: TGCAGCGTCCGGACAGGGGACACTGAAGCTTTCTTT
cdr3_aa: CSVRTGDTEAFF
clone_size: -
j_call: TRBJ1-1
d_call: TRBD1
v_call: TRBV29-1

cdr3_nt: TGTGCCAGCAGCTTGGAGGGACTAGCGGGCCAAGAGACCCAGTACTTC
cdr3_aa: CASSLEGLAGQETQYF
clone_size: -
j_call: TRBJ2-5
d_call: TRBD2
v_call: TRBV5-4

cdr3_nt: TGTGCCAGCAGCCAAGGGCAGGGGGCGCACGACGAGCAGTACTTC
cdr3_aa: CASSQGQGAHDEQYF
clone_size: few
j_call: TRBJ2-7
d_call: TRBD1
v_call: TRBV3-1

cdr3_nt: TGTGCCAGCAGCTTGATCAGCGGTCAAGAGACCCAGTACTTC
cdr3_aa: CASSLISGQETQYF
clone_size: -
j_call: TRBJ2-5
d_call: -
v_call: TRBV5-6

cdr3_nt: TGTGCCAGCAGTTTAGGTGGGGCAGGGGTCCTTACTGGGGCCAACGTCCTGACTTTC
cdr3_aa: CASSLGGAGVLTGANVLTF
clone_size: -
j_call: TRBJ2-6
d_call: -
v_call: TRBV28

cdr3_nt: TGTGCCAGCAGTCCGGGTCCTTGGGGTGAGCAGTTCTTC
cdr3_aa: CASSPGPWGEQFF
clone_size: -
j_call: TRBJ2-1
d_call: -
v_call: TRBV7-2

cdr3_nt: TGCGCCAGCAGAAAGGCCGATCTAGAGCAGTTCTTC
cdr3_aa: CASRKADLEQFF
clone_size: -
j_call: TRBJ2-1
d_call: -
v_call: TRBV5-1

cdr3_nt: TGTGCCAGCAGTTTACGGACAGGGGCGACAGAGACCCAGTACTTC
cdr3_aa: CASSLRTGATETQYF
clone_size: -
j_call: TRBJ2-5
d_call: TRBD1
v_call: TRBV12-3/TRBV12-4

cdr3_nt: TGTGCCTGGACCAAAGGAGGGAACACTGAAGCTTTCTTT
cdr3_aa: CAWTKGGNTEAFF
clone_size: -
j_call: TRBJ1-1
d_call: -
v_call: TRBV30

cdr3_nt: TGTGCCAGCACGGCTTGGGAGATCGGCGAGCAGTACTTC
cdr3_aa: CASTAWEIGEQYF
clone_size: -
j_call: TRBJ2-7
d_call: -
v_call: TRBV18

cdr3_nt: TGCAGCTCTGGTGGGACTAGCGGGGGGTACAATGAGCAGTTCTTC
cdr3_aa: CSSGGTSGGYNEQFF
clone_size: -
j_call: TRBJ2-1
d_call: TRBD2
v_call: TRBV29-1

cdr3_nt: TGTGCCTGGCTAGGTGTGGGATTGAACACTGAAGCTTTCTTT
cdr3_aa: CAWLGVGLNTEAFF
clone_size: -
j_call: TRBJ1-1
d_call: -
v_call: TRBV30

cdr3_nt: TGTGCCAGCAGTGAAACACGGAACACCGGGGAGCTGTTTTTT
cdr3_aa: CASSETRNTGELFF
clone_size: -
j_call: TRBJ2-2
d_call: -
v_call: TRBV2

cdr3_nt: TGCGCCAGCAGCTCGGACAGTTCAAATGAAAAACTGTTTTTT
cdr3_aa: CASSSDSSNEKLFF
clone_size: -
j_call: TRBJ1-4
d_call: -
v_call: TRBV5-1